One and the same sample provided the 16 T cell receptor beta chains below, sequenced in a study of CD8 T cells in ankylosing spondylitis. In TCRdb, the 5' RACE reads were re-called with MiXCR into one record per CDR3 protein. The repertoire holds 200,000 to 250,000 distinct CDR3 sequences, approximately 10% seen once, with 2.6% in the top ten. The sequenced material came from blood, either unsorted or a sorted T cell fraction (not recorded which). The receptors were gathered from a male donor with ankylosing spondylitis or in good health (not recorded which).

This clonotype has at least ten counts. The chain employs TRBV20-1 and TRBJ2-7, with D maybe TRBD2 (5 bases). Germline CDR1 is DFQATT and CDR2 is SNEGSKA (reference sequence). This CDR3 region has 15 residues. The V end lost 6 bases, the J end lost 0 bases, and 18 bases lay between the germline ends. The CDR3 is CSATRSGYSSYEQYF. CDR3 bases: TGCAGTGCCACCCGCAGCGGATACAGCTCCTACGAGCAGTACTTC.

The chain recombines TRBV5-1 with TRBJ1-3, with D unresolved. Germline values: CDR1 SGHRS, CDR2 YFSETQ. The CDR3 is made up of 14 amino acids. The V end lost 4 bases, the J end lost 0 bases, and 8 bases lay between the germline ends. The CDR3 bases are TGCGCCAGCAGCCGTACGGGCTCTGGAAACACCATATATTTT. Its translation: CASSRTGSGNTIYF. The whole variable domain, remainder taken from reference TRBV5-1 and TRBJ1-3, is KAGVTQTPRYLIKTRGQQVTLSCSPISGHRSVSWYQQTPGQGLQFLFEYFSETQRNKGNFPGRFSGRQFSNSRSEMNVSTLELGDSALYLCASSRTGSGNTIYFGEGSWLTVV.

This clonotype was recorded at least ten times. The chain uses TRBV7-6 and TRBJ2-3; the D call may be TRBD1 or TRBD2 (6 bases each). CDR3 length: 15 amino acids. Germline V gene data show CDR1 as SGHVS and CDR2 as FNYEAQ. V was clipped by 4 bases and J by 0 bases, with 11 bases between them. The CDR3 loop reads CASSWGAPSTDTQYF. For the CDR3, the DNA is TGTGCCAGCAGCTGGGGGGCACCCAGCACAGATACGCAGTATTTT.

Only a few counts were recorded for this clonotype. V is TRBV14 and J is TRBJ2-7; TRBD2 matches 9 bases. With V trimmed by 4 bases and J by 6 bases, 4 bases remained unmatched. The CDR3 loop spans 13 amino acids. In germline, CDR1 is SGHDN, CDR2 FVKESK. The CDR3, as DNA: TGTGCCAGCAGCCTAGCGGGAGCCGGCGAGCAGTACTTC. Translated, it gives CASSLAGAGEQYF. Filled out from reference TRBV14 and TRBJ2-7, the complete variable domain reads EAGVTQFPSHSVIEKGQTVTLRCDPISGHDNLYWYRRVMGKEIKFLLHFVKESKQDESGMPNNRFLAERTGGTYSTLKVQPAELEDSGVYFCASSLAGAGEQYFGPGTRLTVT.

The DNA for the CDR3 is TGTGCCAGCAGTGGAACAGGAGACGGGGGACCCCTCCACTTT. This sequence encodes CASSGTGDGGPLHF. V usage is TRBV6-1 and J usage is TRBJ1-6; D may be TRBD1 (5 bases). Deletions cut 4 bases from V and 12 bases from J, with 16 bases between. The CDR3 totals 14 residues. The V gene's germline CDR1 is MNHNS and CDR2 SASEGT.

The sample holds many counts of this clonotype. The chain joins TRBV3-1 to TRBJ2-3; 9 nucleotides align to TRBD2. The germline gives CDR1 LGHDT, CDR2 YNNKEL (reference sequence). This CDR3 region has 17 residues. Germline trimming cut 1 base from V and 5 bases from J; bases unmatched to any gene: 10. CDR3 DNA sequence: TGTGCCAGCAGCCAAGCGTCTAGCGGGACAAGGGGAGATACGCAGTATTTT. Translation: CASSQASSGTRGDTQYF.

This clonotype was found many times. The chain is built from TRBV2 and TRBJ2-3; D remains ambiguous. The CDR3 runs 12 residues. Germline CDR1 reads SNHLY; CDR2 reads FYNNEI. The germline V and J ends were trimmed by 8 bases and 6 bases, with 12 bases remaining between them. In DNA, the CDR3 is TGTGCCAGCCTTGGGAATGACGATACGCAGTATTTT. The encoded protein is CASLGNDDTQYF. Using reference TRBV2 and TRBJ2-3 for the parts outside the CDR3, the full variable domain is EPEVTQTPSHQVTQMGQEVILRCVPISNHLYFYWYRQILGQKVEFLVSFYNNEISEKSEIFDDQFSVERPDGSNFTLKIRSTKLEDSAMYFCASLGNDDTQYFGPGTRLTVL.

Ten or more counts support this clonotype. V and J are TRBV7-2 and TRBJ2-3, with D perhaps matching TRBD2 (5 bases). This CDR3 comprises 14 residues. The V end was cut by 3 bases, the J end by 4 bases, with 11 bases between. Germline V gene sequence: CDR1 SGHTA, CDR2 FQGNSA. This CDR3 is CASSFGLLADTQYF. CDR3 sequence (DNA): TGTGCCAGCAGCTTCGGACTGTTAGCAGATACGCAGTATTTT.

There are many counts of this clonotype. This chain uses TRBV10-3 with TRBJ1-5, with unresolved D. The ends were cut back, 0 bases at V and 4 bases at J, with 4 bases in the middle. The germline V gene has CDR1 ENHRY and CDR2 SYGVKD. The CDR3 loop spans 13 amino acids. The chain's CDR3 is CAISESVNQPQHF. DNA of the CDR3: TGTGCCATCAGTGAGTCCGTTAATCAGCCCCAGCATTTT.

This clonotype was recorded at least ten times. The gene calls are TRBV27 and TRBJ2-1, with 11 bases aligning to TRBD1. Trimming cost V 0 bases and J 7 bases; bases outside gene matches: 5. Germline V gene sequence: CDR1 MNHEY, CDR2 SMNVEV (reference sequence). The CDR3 contains 16 residues. CDR3 DNA: TGTGCCAGCAGTTTATCTGGACAGGGGGCAATGAATGAGCAGTTCTTC. It is translated as CASSLSGQGAMNEQFF.

Many counts were recorded for this clonotype. The V and J genes are TRBV20-1 and TRBJ2-5; TRBD2 agrees at 11 bases. V shed 6 bases, J shed 3 bases, and the junction held 3 bases outside the gene matches. Germline V gives CDR1 DFQATT, CDR2 SNEGSKA (reference sequence). This CDR3 is 13 amino acids long. DNA for the CDR3: TGCAGTGCACAGGGACTAGCGGAAGAGACCCAGTACTTC. The encoded protein is CSAQGLAEETQYF.

This chain uses TRBV12-3 or TRBV12-4 with TRBJ2-5; 7 bases align to TRBD1. Trimming took 7 bases from V and 5 from J; bases not matched to a gene: 13. This CDR3 contains 15 residues. DNA of the CDR3: TGTGCCAGCAAGACCCTGACAGGGCCTGGGGAGACCCAGTACTTC. Residues: CASKTLTGPGETQYF.

This clonotype was detected only once. This may be a read error, as it is one base from a much larger clone. The chain couples TRBV21-1 to TRBJ1-5; the D segment call TRBD1 is taken from the table without a DNA check. TRBV21-1 is marked as a pseudogene. The CDR3 covers 16 residues. The CDR3 bases are TGTGCCAGCAGCAAAGGTGTCAGGGGAATGGGGCAGCGCCAGCATTTT. The encoded protein is CASSKGVRGMGQRQHF.

The count of this clonotype is one. The chain carries TRBV7-2 and TRBJ2-7; D not resolved. This CDR3 spans 15 amino acids. The V and J ends lost 2 bases and 4 bases respectively, with 15 bases between them. Germline values: CDR1 SGHTA, CDR2 FQGNSA. CDR3 in DNA: TGTGCCAGCAGCTTATGGCAGGACCCTCGGTACGAGCAGTACTTC. It codes for CASSLWQDPRYEQYF.

In its sample, this clonotype was seen many times. This chain joins TRBV18 and TRBJ2-5; D remains ambiguous. The V end lost 0 bases, the J end lost 4 bases, and 9 bases lay between the germline ends. CDR3 length: 14 residues. Germline CDR1 and CDR2: KGHSH and LQKENI. CDR3 loop: CASSPPGLLETQYF. The CDR3 DNA follows: TGTGCCAGCTCACCACCTGGCTTGCTAGAGACCCAGTACTTC.

This clonotype was seen at least ten times. CDR3: CASSLQGRGVLGIQYF. CDR3 bases: TGTGCCAGCAGCTTGCAGGGCAGGGGAGTTCTTGGCATTCAGTACTTC. V usage is TRBV5-6 and J usage is TRBJ2-4; TRBD1 is a possible D gene (6 bases). Per the germline V gene, CDR1 is SGHDT and CDR2 is YYEEEE. V shed 1 base and J shed 9 bases, with 20 bases lying between them. The CDR3 totals 16 residues.